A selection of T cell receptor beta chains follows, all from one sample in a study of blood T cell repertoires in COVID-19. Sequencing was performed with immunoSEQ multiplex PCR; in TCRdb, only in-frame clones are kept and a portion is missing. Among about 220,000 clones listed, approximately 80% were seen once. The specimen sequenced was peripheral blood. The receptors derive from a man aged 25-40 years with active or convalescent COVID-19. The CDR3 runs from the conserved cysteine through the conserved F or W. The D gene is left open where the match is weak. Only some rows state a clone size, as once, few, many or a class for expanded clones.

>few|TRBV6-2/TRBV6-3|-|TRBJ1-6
CASSYSGQSSPLHF
TGTGCCAGCAGTTACTCAGGACAGAGTTCACCCCTCCACTTT
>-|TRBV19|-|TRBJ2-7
CASSGGTRSYEQYF
TGTGCCAGTAGTGGGGGGACCCGCTCCTACGAGCAGTACTTC
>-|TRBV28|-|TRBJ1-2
CASSQGSSYGYTF
TGTGCCAGCAGCCAAGGGAGCTCTTATGGCTACACCTTC
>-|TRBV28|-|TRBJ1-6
CASSLPQGLSPLHF
TGTGCCAGCAGTCTCCCTCAGGGGCTGTCACCCCTCCACTTT
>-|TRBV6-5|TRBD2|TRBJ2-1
CASSQRGSSYNEQFF
TGTGCCAGCAGCCAGCGGGGGAGCTCCTACAATGAGCAGTTCTTC
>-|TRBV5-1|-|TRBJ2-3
CASSLAGQGGIDTQYF
TGCGCCAGCAGCTTGGCCGGACAAGGGGGTATCGATACGCAGTATTTT
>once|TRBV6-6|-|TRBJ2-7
CASSPGDHREGGEQYF
TGTGCCAGCAGCCCCGGGGATCACAGGGAAGGGGGCGAGCAGTACTTC
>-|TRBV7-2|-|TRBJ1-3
CASTSTGGSGNTIYF
TGTGCCAGCACTTCAACTGGTGGCTCTGGAAACACCATATATTTT
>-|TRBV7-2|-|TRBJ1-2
CASSLERYGYTF
TGTGCCAGCAGCTTAGAACGGTATGGCTACACCTTC
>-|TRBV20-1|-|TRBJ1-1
CSASEDRKAFF
TGCAGTGCTAGCGAAGACAGGAAAGCTTTCTTT
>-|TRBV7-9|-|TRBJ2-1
CASSSQNSYNEQFF
TGTGCCAGCAGCTCCCAGAACTCCTACAATGAGCAGTTCTTC
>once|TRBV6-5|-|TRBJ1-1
CASSWGGAEAFF
TGTGCCAGCAGTTGGGGAGGGGCTGAAGCTTTCTTT
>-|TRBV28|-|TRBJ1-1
CASKSGTSFEAFF
TGTGCCAGCAAATCCGGGACAAGCTTTGAAGCTTTCTTT
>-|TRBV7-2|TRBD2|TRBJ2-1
CASSLEWLAGGVYNEQFF
TGTGCCAGCAGCTTAGAGTGGCTAGCGGGAGGGGTCTACAATGAGCAGTTCTTC
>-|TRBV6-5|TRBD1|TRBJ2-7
CASCHRGSYEQYF
TGTGCCAGTTGTCACAGGGGCTCCTACGAGCAGTACTTC
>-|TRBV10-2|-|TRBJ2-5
CASSDVAGAEETQYF
TGCGCCAGCAGTGACGTCGCGGGGGCCGAAGAGACCCAGTACTTC
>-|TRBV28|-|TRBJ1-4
CASRYASGGARSITNEKLFF
TGTGCCAGCAGGTACGCCTCCGGGGGAGCTCGAAGCATAACTAATGAAAAACTGTTTTTT
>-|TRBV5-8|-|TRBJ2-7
CASSFVRSSYEQYF
TGTGCCAGCAGCTTTGTGCGGAGCTCCTACGAGCAGTACTTC
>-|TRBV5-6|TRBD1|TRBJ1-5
CASSSTGFSNQPQHF
TGTGCCAGCAGCTCGACAGGGTTTAGCAATCAGCCCCAGCATTTT
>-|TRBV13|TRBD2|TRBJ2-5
CASSSGLAGQETQYF
TGTGCCAGCAGCTCGGGACTAGCGGGGCAAGAGACCCAGTACTTC
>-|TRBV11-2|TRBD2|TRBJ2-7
CASSFPGGLSYEQYF
TGTGCCAGCAGCTTCCCGGGGGGGCTTTCCTACGAGCAGTACTTC
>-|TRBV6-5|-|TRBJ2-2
CASTGTSTGELFF
TGTGCCAGCACTGGGACAAGCACCGGGGAGCTGTTTTTT
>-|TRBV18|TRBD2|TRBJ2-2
CASSPVIAGTTGELFF
TGTGCCAGCTCACCAGTGATAGCGGGCACCACCGGGGAGCTGTTTTTT
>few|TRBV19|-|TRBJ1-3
CASRRGGQSSGNTIYF
TGTGCCAGTAGGAGAGGAGGACAGAGCTCTGGAAACACCATATATTTT
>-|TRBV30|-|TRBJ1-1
CAWSFTLLRTEAFF
TGTGCCTGGAGTTTCACACTATTAAGGACTGAAGCTTTCTTT
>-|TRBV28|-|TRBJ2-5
CASSLQYGLQYF
TGTGCCAGCAGTTTACAGTATGGTCTGCAGTACTTC
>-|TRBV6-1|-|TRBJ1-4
CASSESPINEKLFF
TGTGCCAGCAGTGAGTCACCTATAAATGAAAAACTGTTTTTT
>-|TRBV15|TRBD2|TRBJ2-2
CATRIAGNTGELFF
TGTGCCACCAGGATAGCGGGGAACACCGGGGAGCTGTTTTTT
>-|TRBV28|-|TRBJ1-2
CATKEGTSYGYTF
TGTGCCACCAAGGAGGGGACCTCCTATGGCTACACCTTC
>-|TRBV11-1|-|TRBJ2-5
CASPLWGFGKTQYF
TGTGCCAGCCCCCTTTGGGGTTTCGGGAAGACCCAGTACTTC
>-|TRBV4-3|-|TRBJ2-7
CASSQDGEYEQYF
TGCGCCAGCAGCCAAGATGGGGAGTACGAGCAGTACTTC
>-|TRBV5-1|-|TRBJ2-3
CASSLTGIAGDTQYF
TGCGCCAGCAGCTTAACGGGAATAGCTGGGGATACGCAGTATTTT
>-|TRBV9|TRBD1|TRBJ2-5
CASSWRTGQETQYF
TGTGCCAGCAGCTGGCGGACAGGCCAAGAGACCCAGTACTTC
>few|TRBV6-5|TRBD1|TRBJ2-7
CASSYRRDREYEQYF
TGTGCCAGCAGTTACAGGCGGGACAGGGAATACGAGCAGTACTTC
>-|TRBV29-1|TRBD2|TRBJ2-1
CSVGTSGAPDNEQFF
TGCAGCGTTGGGACTAGCGGAGCGCCAGACAATGAGCAGTTCTTC
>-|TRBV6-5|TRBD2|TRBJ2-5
CASKTSGLPEETQYF
TGTGCCAGCAAAACTAGCGGGTTACCCGAAGAGACCCAGTACTTC
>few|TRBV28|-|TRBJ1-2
CATRQGSGYGYTF
TGTGCCACCCGTCAGGGGTCGGGCTATGGCTACACCTTC
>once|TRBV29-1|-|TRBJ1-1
CSGQVMNTEAFF
TGCAGCGGGCAGGTTATGAACACTGAAGCTTTCTTT
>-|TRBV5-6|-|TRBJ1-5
CASSFGSSGFQPQHF
TGTGCCAGCAGCTTCGGCTCCTCGGGTTTTCAGCCCCAGCATTTT
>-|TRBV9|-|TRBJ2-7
CPDYEQYF
TGTCCAGACTACGAGCAGTACTTC
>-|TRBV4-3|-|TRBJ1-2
CASSQVAGNYGYTF
TGCGCCAGCAGCCAAGTAGCAGGGAACTATGGCTACACCTTC
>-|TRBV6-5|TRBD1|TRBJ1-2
CASSSNSDRGYGYTF
TGTGCCAGCAGTTCAAATTCAGACAGGGGCTATGGCTACACCTTC
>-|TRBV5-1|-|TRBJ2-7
CASSLSGDTYEQYF
TGCGCCAGCAGCTTAAGCGGGGACACCTACGAGCAGTACTTC
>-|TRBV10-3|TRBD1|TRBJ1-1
CAISDLQGAQAFF
TGTGCCATCAGTGACCTACAGGGGGCGCAAGCTTTCTTT